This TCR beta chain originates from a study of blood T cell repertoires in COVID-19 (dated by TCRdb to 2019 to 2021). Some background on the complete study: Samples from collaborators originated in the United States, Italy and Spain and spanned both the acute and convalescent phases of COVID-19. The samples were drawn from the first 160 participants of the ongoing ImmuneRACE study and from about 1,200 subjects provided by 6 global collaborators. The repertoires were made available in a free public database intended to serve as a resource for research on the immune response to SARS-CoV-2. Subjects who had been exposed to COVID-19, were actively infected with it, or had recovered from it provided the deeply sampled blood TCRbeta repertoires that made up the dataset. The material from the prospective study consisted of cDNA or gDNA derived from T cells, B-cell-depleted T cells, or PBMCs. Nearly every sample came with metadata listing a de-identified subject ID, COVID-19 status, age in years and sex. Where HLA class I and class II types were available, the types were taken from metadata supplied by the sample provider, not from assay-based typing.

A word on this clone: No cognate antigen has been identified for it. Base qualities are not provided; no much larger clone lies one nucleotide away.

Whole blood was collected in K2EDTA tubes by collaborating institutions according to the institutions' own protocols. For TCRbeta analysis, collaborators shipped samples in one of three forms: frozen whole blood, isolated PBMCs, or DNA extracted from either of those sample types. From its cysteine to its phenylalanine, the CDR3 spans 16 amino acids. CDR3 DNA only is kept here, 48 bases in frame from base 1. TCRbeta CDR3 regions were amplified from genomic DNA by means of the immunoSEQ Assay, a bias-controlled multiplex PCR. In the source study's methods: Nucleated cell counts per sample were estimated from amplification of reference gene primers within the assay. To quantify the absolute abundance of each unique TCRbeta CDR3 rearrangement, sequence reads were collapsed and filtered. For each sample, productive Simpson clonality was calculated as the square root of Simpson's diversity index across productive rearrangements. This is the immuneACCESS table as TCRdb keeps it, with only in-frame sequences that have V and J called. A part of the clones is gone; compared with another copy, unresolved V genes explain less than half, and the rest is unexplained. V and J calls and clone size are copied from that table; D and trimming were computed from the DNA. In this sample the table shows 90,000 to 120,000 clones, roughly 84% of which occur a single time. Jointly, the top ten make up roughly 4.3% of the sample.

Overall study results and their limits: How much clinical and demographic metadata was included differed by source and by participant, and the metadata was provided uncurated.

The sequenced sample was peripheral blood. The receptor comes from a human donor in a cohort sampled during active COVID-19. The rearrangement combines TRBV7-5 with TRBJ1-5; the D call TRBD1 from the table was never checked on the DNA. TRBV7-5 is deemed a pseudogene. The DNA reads TGTGCCAGAAGCTTGCAGGGCGGCGGCGTGAATCAGCCCCAGCATTTT. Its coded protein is CARSLQGGGVNQPQHF.